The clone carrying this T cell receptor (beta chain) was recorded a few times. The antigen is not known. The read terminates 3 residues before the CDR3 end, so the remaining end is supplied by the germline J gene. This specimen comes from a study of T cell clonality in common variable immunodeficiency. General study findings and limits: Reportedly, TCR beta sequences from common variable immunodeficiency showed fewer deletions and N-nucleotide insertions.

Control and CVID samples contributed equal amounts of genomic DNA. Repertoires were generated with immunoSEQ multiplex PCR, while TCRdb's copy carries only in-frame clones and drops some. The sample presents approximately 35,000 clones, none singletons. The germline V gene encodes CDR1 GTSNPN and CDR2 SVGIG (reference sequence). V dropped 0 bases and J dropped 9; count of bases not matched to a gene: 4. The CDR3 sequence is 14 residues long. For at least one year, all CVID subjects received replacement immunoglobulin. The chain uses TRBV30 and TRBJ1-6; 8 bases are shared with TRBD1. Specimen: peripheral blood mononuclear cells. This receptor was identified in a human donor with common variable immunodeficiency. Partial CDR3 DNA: TGTGCCTGGAGTGTTACAGGGGGGAGTTCACCC. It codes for CAWSVTGGSSP. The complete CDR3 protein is CAWSVTGGSSPLHF.